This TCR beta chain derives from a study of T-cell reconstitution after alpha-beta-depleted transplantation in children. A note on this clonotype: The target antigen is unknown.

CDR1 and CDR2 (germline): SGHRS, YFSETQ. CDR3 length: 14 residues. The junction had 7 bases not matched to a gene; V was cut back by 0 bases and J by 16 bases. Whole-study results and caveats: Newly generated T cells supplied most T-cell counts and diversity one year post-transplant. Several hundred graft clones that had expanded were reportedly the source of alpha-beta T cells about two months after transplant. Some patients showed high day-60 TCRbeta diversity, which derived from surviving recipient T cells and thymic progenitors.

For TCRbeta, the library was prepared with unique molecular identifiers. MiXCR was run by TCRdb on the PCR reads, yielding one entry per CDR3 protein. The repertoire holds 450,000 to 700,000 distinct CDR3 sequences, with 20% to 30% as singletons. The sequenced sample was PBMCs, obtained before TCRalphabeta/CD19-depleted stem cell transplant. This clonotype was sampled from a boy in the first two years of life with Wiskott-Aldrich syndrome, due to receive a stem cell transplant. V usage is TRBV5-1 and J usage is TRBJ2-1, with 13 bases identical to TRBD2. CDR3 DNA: TGCGCCAGCAGCTTGGTACTAGCGGGAGGGCCTTGTTTCTTC. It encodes CASSLVLAGGPCFF.